The 16 T cell receptor beta chains below all came from one sample that was sequenced in a study of blood T cell repertoires in COVID-19. Clones were sequenced by immunoSEQ multiplex PCR, and TCRdb holds only the in-frame ones, with some missing. Altogether over 90,000 clones are present, roughly 86% being singletons, with the ten largest covering 15% to 20%. What was sequenced was peripheral blood. The receptors originated from a human donor in a cohort sampled during active COVID-19.

The gene calls are TRBV7-8 and TRBJ2-1; a possible D gene is TRBD2 (6 bases). The V end was cut by 2 bases, the J end by 0 bases, with 14 bases between. The CDR3 is made up of 17 amino acids. In germline, CDR1 is SGHVS, CDR2 FQNEAQ. CDR3 in amino acids: CASSLYSAGLSYNEQFF. Here the CDR3 DNA reads TGTGCCAGCAGCTTATATAGTGCGGGACTCTCCTACAATGAGCAGTTCTTC. The full variable domain, with the rest looked up from reference TRBV7-8 and TRBJ2-1, is GAGVSQSPRYKVAKRGQDVALRCDPISGHVSLFWYQQALGQGPEFLTYFQNEAQLDKSGLPSDRFFAERPEGSVSTLKIQRTQQEDSAVYLCASSLYSAGLSYNEQFFGPGTRLTVL.

Concerning this clone: Other DNA variants within this sample encode the same CDR3. The chain couples TRBV28 to TRBJ2-7, with 11 nucleotides matching TRBD2. The CDR3 consists of 17 residues. The V segment lost 2 bases and the J segment 1 base; nucleotides outside the gene matches: 7. The germline V gene has CDR1 MDHEN and CDR2 SYDVKM. The CDR3 protein is CASSLVAGGPYSYEQYF. The CDR3 DNA reads TGTGCCAGCAGTTTAGTAGCGGGAGGGCCGTATTCCTACGAGCAGTACTTC.

The CDR3 protein is CASSLGGLAPEQFF. In nucleotides, the CDR3 is TGCGCCAGCAGTCTTGGGGGACTAGCGCCTGAGCAGTTCTTC. V gene TRBV5-1 combines with J gene TRBJ2-1; 10 bases line up with TRBD2. Germline V gene data show CDR1 as SGHRS and CDR2 as YFSETQ. The CDR3 totals 14 residues. After removal of 5 bases from V and 9 bases from J, the junction contained 8 bases not matched to a gene.

The V gene is TRBV7-3, the J gene TRBJ2-5; D unclear. Deletions cut 0 bases from V and 4 bases from J, with 15 bases between. The length of the CDR3 is 16 residues. CDR1 and CDR2 from the germline V gene are SGHTA and FQGTGA. The CDR3 nucleotides are TGTGCCAGCAGCTTAACTCCCGACGCGAGGAGAGAGACCCAGTACTTC. Its translation: CASSLTPDARRETQYF. Drawing the rest from reference TRBV7-3 and TRBJ2-5, the complete variable domain is GAGVSQTPSNKVTEKGKYVELRCDPISGHTALYWYRQSLGQGPEFLIYFQGTGAADDSGLPNDRFFAVRPEGSVSTLKIQRTERGDSAVYLCASSLTPDARRETQYFGPGTRLLVL.

The rearrangement uses TRBV13 and TRBJ1-2; 10 bases align to TRBD1. The CDR3 has 18 residues. The junction had 11 bases not matched to a gene; V was cut back by 1 base and J by 3 bases. CDR1 PRHDT and CDR2 FYEKMQ come from the germline V gene (reference sequence). CDR3 coding DNA: TGTGCCAGCAGCTTAGCTTCCCCATCGACAGGGGGCTACTATGGCTACACCTTC. Translation: CASSLASPSTGGYYGYTF.

The chain couples TRBV9 to TRBJ2-1; a weak D match, TRBD2 (7 bases). Germline CDR1 SGDLS, CDR2 YYNGEE. The CDR3 runs to 16 residues. The V end was cut by 1 base, the J end by 4 bases, with 15 bases between. CDR3 region: CASSVYRGGGYNEQFF. The CDR3 DNA follows: TGTGCCAGCAGCGTATATCGCGGGGGCGGGTACAATGAGCAGTTCTTC.

The chain uses TRBV7-9 and TRBJ1-3; 8 positions match TRBD1. The length of the CDR3 is 16 residues. Germline loops: CDR1 SEHNR, CDR2 FQNEAQ (reference sequence). V lost 5 bases and J lost 0; bases outside the gene matches: 6. CDR3 coding DNA: TGTGCCAGCAGCACCGGACAGGGTAGCTCTGGAAACACCATATATTTT. It is translated as CASSTGQGSSGNTIYF.

This clone is classed as medium-sized. This chain connects TRBV18 to TRBJ1-1; D is unresolved. Germline V gives CDR1 KGHSH, CDR2 LQKENI. This CDR3 has 15 amino acids. Between the trimmed V and J ends, which lost 4 bases and 4 bases, there was a span of 16 bases. The CDR3 is CASSRLGRGSTEAFF. CDR3 coding DNA: TGTGCCAGCTCACGCCTGGGCAGAGGGTCCACTGAAGCTTTCTTT.

The chain joins TRBV6-5 to TRBJ1-3; D might be TRBD1 (6 bases). The CDR3 is 12 amino acids. Germline V gives CDR1 MNHEY, CDR2 SVGAGI. Trimming took 8 bases from V and 7 from J, leaving 12 bases between them. The CDR3 sequence: CASRGDTNTIYF. In DNA, the CDR3 is TGTGCCAGCCGAGGGGACACGAACACCATATATTTT.

In this sample, this clone turned up once. This chain uses TRBV6-2 or TRBV6-3 with TRBJ2-7, with 7 bases lining up with TRBD1. The CDR3 contains 14 residues. In germline, CDR1 is MNHEY, CDR2 SVGEGT. The V segment lost 6 bases and the J segment 3 bases; nucleotides outside the gene matches: 8. The CDR3 here is CASSLNRGRYEQYF. CDR3 in DNA: TGTGCCAGCAGCTTAAACAGGGGCCGCTACGAGCAGTACTTC.

The CDR3 here is CASSVRGTPNTGELFF. CDR3 nucleotide sequence: TGTGCCAGCAGCGTAAGAGGGACACCGAACACCGGGGAGCTGTTTTTT. This chain connects TRBV9 to TRBJ2-2; D perhaps matches TRBD1 (6 bases). Trimming cost V 1 base and J 0 bases, with 10 bases left between them. Germline CDR1 is SGDLS and CDR2 is YYNGEE. There are 16 residues in the CDR3.

J is TRBJ2-2 and V is TRBV7-2; no clear D. The germline CDR1 and CDR2 sequences are SGHTA and FQGNSA. The CDR3 runs to 14 residues. V lost 4 bases to trimming and J lost 2 bases, with 8 bases between them. The CDR3 DNA reads TGTGCCAGCAGCTCTATTCTTAACACCGGGGAGCTGTTTTTT. This sequence encodes CASSSILNTGELFF. Drawing the rest from reference TRBV7-2 and TRBJ2-2, the complete variable domain is GAGVSQSPSNKVTEKGKDVELRCDPISGHTALYWYRQSLGQGLEFLIYFQGNSAPDKSGLPSDRFSAERTGGSVSTLTIQRTQQEDSAVYLCASSSILNTGELFFGEGSRLTVL.

The J gene is TRBJ2-3, the V gene TRBV6-6; 13 nucleotides match TRBD2. CDR3 length: 17 amino acids. Germline CDR1 reads MNHNY; CDR2 reads SVGAGI (reference sequence). With 5 bases clipped from V and 5 bases from J, the junction kept 10 bases outside the gene matches. The CDR3 DNA sequence: TGTGCCAGCAGTCGGGGGGGACTAGCGGGATATGTAGATACGCAGTATTTT. Amino acid sequence: CASSRGGLAGYVDTQYF.

V and J are TRBV19 and TRBJ1-1; D unclear. The length of the CDR3 is 13 residues. CDR1 is LNHDA and CDR2 is SQIVND in the germline V gene (reference sequence). V lost 10 bases, J lost 3 bases, and 15 bases lay in between. The CDR3 nucleotides read TGTGCCACCTCAGCACAGATTCACACTGAAGCTTTCTTT. Translation gives CATSAQIHTEAFF. Looking up the rest from reference TRBV19 and TRBJ1-1 gives the full variable domain: DGGITQSPKYLFRKEGQNVTLSCEQNLNHDAMYWYRQDPGQGLRLIYYSQIVNDFQKGDIAEGYSVSREKKESFPLTVTSAQKNPTAFYLCATSAQIHTEAFFGQGTRLTVV.

This clone was counted a few times. The chain combines TRBV19 with TRBJ1-5, with 9 bases identical to TRBD1. The CDR3 loop spans 15 amino acids. In germline, CDR1 is LNHDA, CDR2 SQIVND (reference sequence). J gave up 2 bases and V 9 bases, and 8 bases lay outside the gene matches. The CDR3 nucleotides are TGTGCCAGCACTTTGGGGACAGGGCGCAATCAGCCCCAGCATTTT. Translation: CASTLGTGRNQPQHF.

In this sample, this clone turned up once. The V gene is TRBV3-1 (or the pseudogene TRBV3-2), the J gene TRBJ2-1; TRBD2 matches 8 bases. Germline lookup yields CDR1 LGHDT and CDR2 YNNKEL (reference sequence). There are 14 residues in the CDR3. V was pared by 11 bases and J by 2 bases, with 8 bases of the junction left unmatched. The chain's CDR3 is CACGREGTYNEQFF. CDR3 nucleotides: TGTGCCTGCGGCCGGGAGGGGACCTACAATGAGCAGTTCTTC.